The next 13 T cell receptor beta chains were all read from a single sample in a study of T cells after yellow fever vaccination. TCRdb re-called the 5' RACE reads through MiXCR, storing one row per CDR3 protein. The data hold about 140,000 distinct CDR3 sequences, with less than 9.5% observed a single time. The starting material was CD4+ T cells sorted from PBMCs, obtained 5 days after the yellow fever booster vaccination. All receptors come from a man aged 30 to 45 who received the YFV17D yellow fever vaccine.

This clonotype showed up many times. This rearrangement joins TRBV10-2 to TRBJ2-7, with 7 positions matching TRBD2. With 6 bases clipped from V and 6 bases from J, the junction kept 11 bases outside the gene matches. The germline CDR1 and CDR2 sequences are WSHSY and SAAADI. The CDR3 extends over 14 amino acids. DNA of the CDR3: TGCGCCAGCAGAGGGGCCGGAGCGGGGTTCGAGCAGTACTTC. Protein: CASRGAGAGFEQYF.

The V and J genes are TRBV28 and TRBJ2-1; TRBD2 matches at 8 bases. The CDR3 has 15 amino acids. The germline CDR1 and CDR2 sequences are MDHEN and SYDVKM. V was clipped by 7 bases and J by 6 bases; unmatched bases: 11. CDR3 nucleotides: TGTGCCAGCAATGAAGCGGGAGTTGGTGGCAATGAGCAGTTCTTC. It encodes CASNEAGVGGNEQFF.

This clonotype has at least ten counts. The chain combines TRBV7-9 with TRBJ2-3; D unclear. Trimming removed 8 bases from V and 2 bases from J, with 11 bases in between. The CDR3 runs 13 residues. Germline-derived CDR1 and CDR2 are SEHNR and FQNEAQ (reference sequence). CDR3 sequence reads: CASLDRTTDTQYF. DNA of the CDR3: TGTGCCAGCTTGGATCGGACCACAGATACGCAGTATTTT.

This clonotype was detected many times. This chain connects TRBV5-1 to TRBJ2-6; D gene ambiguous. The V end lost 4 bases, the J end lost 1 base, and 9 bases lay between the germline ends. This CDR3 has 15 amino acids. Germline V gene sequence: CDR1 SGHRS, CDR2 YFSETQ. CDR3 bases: TGCGCCAGCAGCCTCCCCGATTCTGGGGCCAACGTCCTGACTTTC. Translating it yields CASSLPDSGANVLTF.

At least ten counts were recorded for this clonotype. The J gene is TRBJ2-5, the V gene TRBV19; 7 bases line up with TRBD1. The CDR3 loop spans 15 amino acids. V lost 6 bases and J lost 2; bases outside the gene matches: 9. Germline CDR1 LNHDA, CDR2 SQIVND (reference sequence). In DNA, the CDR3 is TGTGCCAGTAGCCACAACGGACAGGTTCAAGAGACCCAGTACTTC. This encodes CASSHNGQVQETQYF.

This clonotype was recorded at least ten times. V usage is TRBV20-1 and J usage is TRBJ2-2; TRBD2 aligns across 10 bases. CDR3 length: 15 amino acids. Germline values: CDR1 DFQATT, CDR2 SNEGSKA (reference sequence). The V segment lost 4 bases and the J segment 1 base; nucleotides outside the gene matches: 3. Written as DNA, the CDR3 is TGCAGTGCTACTCCTAGCGGGGGGAACACCGGGGAGCTGTTTTTT. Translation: CSATPSGGNTGELFF.

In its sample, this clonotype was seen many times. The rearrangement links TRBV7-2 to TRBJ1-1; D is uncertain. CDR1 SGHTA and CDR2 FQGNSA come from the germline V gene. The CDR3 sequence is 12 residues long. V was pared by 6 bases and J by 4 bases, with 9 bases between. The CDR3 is CASRVSGTEAFF. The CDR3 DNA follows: TGTGCCAGCAGGGTAAGCGGCACTGAAGCTTTCTTT.

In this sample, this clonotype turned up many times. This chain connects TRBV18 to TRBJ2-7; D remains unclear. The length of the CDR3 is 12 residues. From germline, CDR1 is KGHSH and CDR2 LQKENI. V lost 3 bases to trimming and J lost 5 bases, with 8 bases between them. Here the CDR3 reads CASSPQADEQYF. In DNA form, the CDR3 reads TGTGCCAGCTCACCGCAGGCGGACGAGCAGTACTTC.

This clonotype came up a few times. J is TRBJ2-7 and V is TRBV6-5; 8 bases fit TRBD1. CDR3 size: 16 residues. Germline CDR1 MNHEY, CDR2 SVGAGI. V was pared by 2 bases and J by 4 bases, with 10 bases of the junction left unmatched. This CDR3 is CASSYRGQGQPYEQYF. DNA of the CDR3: TGTGCCAGCAGTTACCGAGGACAGGGTCAACCGTACGAGCAGTACTTC.

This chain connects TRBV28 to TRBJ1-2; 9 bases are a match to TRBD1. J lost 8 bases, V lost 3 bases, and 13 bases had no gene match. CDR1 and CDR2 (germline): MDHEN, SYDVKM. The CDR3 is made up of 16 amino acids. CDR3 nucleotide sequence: TGTGCCAGCAGTTTCCCAAAAGGGGACAGGGCAGTCGGCTACACCTTC. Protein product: CASSFPKGDRAVGYTF.

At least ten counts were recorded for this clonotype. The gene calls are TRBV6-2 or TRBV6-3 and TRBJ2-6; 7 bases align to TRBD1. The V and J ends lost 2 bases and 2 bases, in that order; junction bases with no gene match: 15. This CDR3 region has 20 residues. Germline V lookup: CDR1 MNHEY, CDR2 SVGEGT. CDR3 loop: CASSYTITDRDPTGANVLTF. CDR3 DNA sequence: TGTGCCAGCAGTTACACGATTACTGACAGGGACCCGACTGGGGCCAACGTCCTGACTTTC.

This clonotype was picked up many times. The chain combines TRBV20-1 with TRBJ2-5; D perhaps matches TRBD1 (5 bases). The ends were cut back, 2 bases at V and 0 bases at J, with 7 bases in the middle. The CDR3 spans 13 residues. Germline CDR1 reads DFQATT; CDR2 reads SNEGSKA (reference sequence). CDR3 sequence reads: CSARSDNQETQYF. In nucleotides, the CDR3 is TGCAGTGCTAGATCGGACAACCAAGAGACCCAGTACTTC.

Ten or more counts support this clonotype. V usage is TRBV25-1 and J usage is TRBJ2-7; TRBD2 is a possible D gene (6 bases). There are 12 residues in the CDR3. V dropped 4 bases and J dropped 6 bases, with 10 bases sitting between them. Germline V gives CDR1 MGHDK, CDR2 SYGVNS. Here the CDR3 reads CASSGMRGEQYF. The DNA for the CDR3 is TGTGCCAGCAGTGGTATGCGGGGCGAGCAGTACTTC.